This is a list of T cell receptor beta chains from one sample in a study of T cell repertoires in cytomegalovirus infection. One entry per CDR3 protein results from TCRdb running MiXCR on the reads. The repertoire holds roughly 630,000 distinct CDR3 sequences, with 24% as singletons. Specimen: CD8+ T cells from PBMCs. Receptors were obtained from a human donor in good health (CMV status not recorded). Some clones in this sample may be carry-over from other donors' samples. Both conserved end residues are part of each CDR3. A D gene is named only where the DNA matches it firmly. Size tells how often a clone was seen (once, few, many) or the class of an expanded clone, and some rows leave it out.

d_gene: TRBD1; v_gene: TRBV3-1; abundance: once; j_gene: TRBJ2-5; CDR3aa: CASSQEGTGPKETQYF; CDR3nt: TGTGCCAGCAGCCAAGAGGGGACAGGTCCAAAAGAGACCCAGTACTTC
d_gene: TRBD2; v_gene: TRBV7-6; abundance: many; j_gene: TRBJ2-6; CDR3aa: CASSLLPITARGGSGANVLTF; CDR3nt: TGTGCCAGCAGCTTACTACCAATCACCGCGCGGGGGGGCTCTGGGGCCAACGTCCTGACTTTC
d_gene: .; v_gene: TRBV7-8; abundance: many; j_gene: TRBJ2-3; CDR3aa: CASSSAPDTQYF; CDR3nt: TGTGCCAGCAGTTCAGCCCCTGATACGCAGTATTTT
d_gene: TRBD1; v_gene: TRBV6-5; abundance: .; j_gene: TRBJ2-3; CDR3aa: CASSGTGGWLDTQYF; CDR3nt: TGTGCCAGCAGTGGGACAGGGGGCTGGTTAGATACGCAGTATTTT
d_gene: .; v_gene: TRBV14; abundance: few; j_gene: TRBJ2-2; CDR3aa: CASSQSLDTGELFF; CDR3nt: TGTGCCAGCAGCCAATCCCTCGACACCGGGGAGCTGTTTTTT
d_gene: .; v_gene: TRBV7-3; abundance: many; j_gene: TRBJ2-6; CDR3aa: CASSFGFGGANSGANVLTF; CDR3nt: TGTGCCAGCAGCTTTGGTTTTGGCGGGGCGAACTCTGGGGCCAACGTCCTGACTTTC
d_gene: .; v_gene: TRBV19; abundance: .; j_gene: TRBJ1-2; CDR3aa: CVSSRGGSYGYTF; CDR3nt: TGTGTCAGTAGCAGGGGCGGCTCCTATGGCTACACCTTC
d_gene: .; v_gene: TRBV7-6; abundance: many; j_gene: TRBJ1-2; CDR3aa: CASSYGGGYTF; CDR3nt: TGTGCCAGCAGCTACGGGGGTGGCTACACCTTC
d_gene: .; v_gene: TRBV7-6; abundance: many; j_gene: TRBJ1-2; CDR3aa: CASSLGLRSEGGYGYTF; CDR3nt: TGTGCCAGCAGCTTAGGTTTAAGGTCAGAAGGAGGCTATGGCTACACCTTC
d_gene: .; v_gene: TRBV5-1; abundance: .; j_gene: TRBJ1-2; CDR3aa: CASSLTGGVTNGYTF; CDR3nt: TGCGCCAGCAGCTTGACAGGCGGCGTGACCAATGGCTACACCTTC
d_gene: .; v_gene: TRBV6-4; abundance: .; j_gene: TRBJ2-1; CDR3aa: CASSAGTAVADEQFF; CDR3nt: TGTGCCAGCAGTGCCGGGACTGCTGTCGCAGATGAGCAGTTCTTC
d_gene: .; v_gene: TRBV5-6; abundance: .; j_gene: TRBJ2-3; CDR3aa: CASSWSQRSTDTQYF; CDR3nt: TGTGCCAGCAGCTGGTCCCAGCGGTCCACAGATACGCAGTATTTT
d_gene: TRBD2; v_gene: TRBV2; abundance: .; j_gene: TRBJ2-2; CDR3aa: CASIGTSGTGELFF; CDR3nt: TGTGCCAGCATTGGGACTAGCGGGACCGGGGAGCTGTTTTTT
d_gene: .; v_gene: TRBV4-1; abundance: .; j_gene: TRBJ1-1; CDR3aa: CASSQDTREDTEAFF; CDR3nt: TGCGCCAGCAGCCAAGACACGCGGGAAGACACTGAAGCTTTCTTT
d_gene: TRBD2; v_gene: TRBV24-1; abundance: few; j_gene: TRBJ2-3; CDR3aa: CATSARGGEDTQYF; CDR3nt: TGTGCCACCAGTGCCCGCGGGGGTGAAGATACGCAGTATTTT
d_gene: TRBD1; v_gene: TRBV20-1; abundance: few; j_gene: TRBJ1-1; CDR3aa: CSATRTGEAFF; CDR3nt: TGCAGTGCTACCCGGACAGGAGAAGCTTTCTTT
d_gene: TRBD1; v_gene: TRBV6-6; abundance: few; j_gene: TRBJ1-2; CDR3aa: CASNLGQGIYGYTF; CDR3nt: TGTGCCAGCAACCTAGGACAGGGCATCTATGGCTACACCTTC